This note documents a single T cell receptor beta chain sequence. Its antigen is unknown. No much larger clone exists at a distance of one base, and base qualities are not known. Taken from cysteine to phenylalanine, the CDR3 has 12 residues. Here the CDR3 DNA is all that survives: 36 bases in frame from base 1. CDR1 and CDR2 are read off the germline V gene as MDHEN and SYDVKM. Trimming takes 7 bases from V and 4 bases from J, and the germline ends sit 10 bases apart. This sample was included in a study of response to subunit inactivated influenza vaccine (dated by TCRdb to 2016 to 2019). Regarding the complete study: To follow how T cells responded to a trivalent subunit inactivated influenza vaccine, the researchers relied on deep quantitative profiling of the T cell receptor repertoire.

Paper-wide results and their limitations: It was suggested by the authors that each seasonal influenza vaccination may recruit only a limited number of new T cells.

Library construction relied on RT-PCR. TCRdb shows the sequencer as Illumina HiSeq 2500. Using fastp at Q25 and MiXCR, TCRdb reprocessed the public reads and kept productive beta chains. Entries are consolidated by CDR3 protein sequence, retaining the most common genes and DNA. This sample gives around 580,000 distinct CDR3 sequences in total; 14% of them show up just once. Approximately 10% of the sample belongs to the ten largest clones. The clonotype originates from a man over 45 who received an inactivated influenza vaccine. Donor details come from another sample of the same person, matched by shared clones. Rearrangement joined TRBV28 to TRBJ2-5; the D gene lacks a confident call. The sequencing here drew on PBMCs from blood, taken 11 to 12 days after vaccination. DNA sequence: TGTGCCAGCACCCGAGGTATAGAGACCCAGTACTTC. Its product reads: CASTRGIETQYF.